The 13 T cell receptor beta chains listed next were all sequenced from one sample in a study of cytomegalovirus exposure and HLA in healthy donors. Assay used: immunoSEQ multiplex PCR; TCRdb lists only in-frame clones, some missing. The data hold approximately 220,000 clones, with around nine tenths observed a single time. Sequenced: PBMCs. Receptors originate from a young woman in good health and CMV-seronegative.

The chain employs TRBV27 and TRBJ2-7; 7 bases line up with TRBD1. Germline trimming cut 0 bases from V and 0 bases from J; bases unmatched to any gene: 11. Germline loops: CDR1 MNHEY, CDR2 SMNVEV (reference sequence). This CDR3 has 18 amino acids. This chain's CDR3 is CASSLSLPTGAPSYEQYF. CDR3 nucleotide sequence: TGTGCCAGCAGTTTATCGTTACCCACAGGGGCCCCCTCCTACGAGCAGTACTTC.

Of note for this clone: Different DNA sequences within this sample yield the same CDR3. The rearrangement uses TRBV29-1 and TRBJ1-3, with a possible D match to TRBD1 (5 bases). The length of the CDR3 is 13 residues. Trimming took 6 bases from V and 0 from J, leaving 9 bases between them. Germline CDR1 and CDR2: SQVTM and ANQGSEA. The DNA of the CDR3 is TGCAGCGTCCGGGGGAGCTCTGGAAACACCATATATTTT. This codes for CSVRGSSGNTIYF.

This chain joins TRBV15 and TRBJ1-2, with 7 bases that match TRBD1. The CDR3 is 16 residues long. Germline loops: CDR1 LNHNV, CDR2 YYDKDF (reference sequence). V lost 5 bases, J lost 5 bases, and 14 bases stayed unmatched. The CDR3 protein is CATSPRLGDSFYGYTF. DNA of the CDR3: TGTGCCACCAGCCCCCGCCTTGGGGACAGCTTTTATGGCTACACCTTC.

This rearrangement joins TRBV28 to TRBJ1-5; D perhaps matches TRBD1 (5 bases). Germline CDR1 and CDR2: MDHEN and SYDVKM. The V end was cut by 0 bases, the J end by 1 base, with 16 bases between. There are 18 residues in the CDR3. CDR3 region: CASSLWLGGGGSNQPQHF. DNA of the CDR3: TGTGCCAGCAGTTTATGGCTCGGGGGAGGTGGGAGCAATCAGCCCCAGCATTTT. Combining the CDR3 with reference TRBV28 and TRBJ1-5 gives the whole variable domain DVKVTQSSRYLVKRTGEKVFLECVQDMDHENMFWYRQDPGLGLRLIYFSYDVKMKEKGDIPEGYSVSREKKERFSLILESASTNQTSMYLCASSLWLGGGGSNQPQHFGDGTRLSIL.

CDR3 region: CASSYNRGGLHGTEAFF. For the CDR3, the DNA is TGTGCCAGCAGCTACAACAGGGGTGGCCTCCATGGCACTGAAGCTTTCTTT. V gene TRBV7-9 combines with J gene TRBJ1-1; 7 bases are shared with TRBD1. The V gene end was trimmed by 4 bases and the J gene end by 4 bases; junction bases not matched to a gene: 15. CDR1 is SEHNR, CDR2 FQNEAQ, per germline (reference sequence). CDR3 length equals 17 residues.

V is TRBV14 and J is TRBJ2-7; TRBD2 matches 9 bases. The germline V gene encodes CDR1 SGHDN and CDR2 FVKESK. The CDR3 contains 18 residues. Trimming took 5 bases from V and 2 from J; bases not matched to a gene: 16. CDR3 sequence (DNA): TGTGCCAGCAGCGCCTTAAAAGAGATGAGCGGGAGGCCCTACGAGCAGTACTTC. As protein: CASSALKEMSGRPYEQYF. Complete variable domain (other parts from reference TRBV14 and TRBJ2-7): EAGVTQFPSHSVIEKGQTVTLRCDPISGHDNLYWYRRVMGKEIKFLLHFVKESKQDESGMPNNRFLAERTGGTYSTLKVQPAELEDSGVYFCASSALKEMSGRPYEQYFGPGTRLTVT.

This clone was picked up one time. The chain employs TRBV15 and TRBJ1-1; no clear D gene. Trimming took 0 bases from V and 7 from J, leaving 21 bases between them. The CDR3 runs 17 residues. Per germline, CDR1 LNHNV and CDR2 YYDKDF (reference sequence). The CDR3 DNA follows: TGTGCCACCAGCAGAGATCTTCCGTCCCTCCGGGAGGGTGAAGCTTTCTTT. It yields the protein CATSRDLPSLREGEAFF.

The chain has TRBV7-8 and TRBJ1-5; no firm D call. Germline values: CDR1 SGHVS, CDR2 FQNEAQ. The CDR3 sequence is 17 residues long. V lost 6 bases and J 0 bases, leaving 18 bases between the germline ends. CDR3 region: CASSKDLDRYSNQPQHF. The CDR3 DNA follows: TGTGCCAGCAGTAAAGATCTCGATAGATATAGCAATCAGCCCCAGCATTTT.

This chain uses TRBV11-3 with TRBJ2-5, with D possibly TRBD2 on 5 matching bases. The V gene's germline CDR1 is SGHNT and CDR2 YENEEA. The CDR3 totals 13 residues. With 1 base removed from V and 4 bases from J, the gap between germline ends came to 7 bases. CDR3 sequence reads: CASSLVEGETQYF. The DNA for the CDR3 is TGTGCCAGCAGCTTAGTAGAGGGAGAGACCCAGTACTTC. Variable domain in full (rest from reference TRBV11-3 and TRBJ2-5): EAGVVQSPRYKIIEKKQPVAFWCNPISGHNTLYWYLQNLGQGPELLIRYENEEAVDDSQLPKDRFSAERLKGVDSTLKIQPAELGDSAVYLCASSLVEGETQYFGPGTRLLVL.

This clone was observed a handful of times. The V call is TRBV6-5, the J call TRBJ1-3; D possibly corresponds to TRBD1 (5 bases). The CDR3 is made up of 15 amino acids. Germline CDR1 is MNHEY and CDR2 is SVGAGI. Between the trimmed V and J ends, which lost 0 bases and 2 bases, there was a span of 8 bases. The CDR3 region has the DNA TGTGCCAGCAGTTACTCCGCGACAGCTGGAAACACCATATATTTT. This codes for CASSYSATAGNTIYF.

The chain is built from TRBV30 and TRBJ1-3; the match to TRBD1 covers 8 bases. V shed 0 bases and J 0 bases; nucleotides not matched to a gene: 4. Germline CDR1 is GTSNPN and CDR2 is SVGIG (reference sequence). The CDR3 runs to 16 residues. The DNA of the CDR3 is TGTGCCTGGAGTGTACAGGGGGTAAGCTCTGGAAACACCATATATTTT. It yields the protein CAWSVQGVSSGNTIYF. The full variable domain, completed using reference TRBV30 and TRBJ1-3, is SQTIHQWPATLVQPVGSPLSLECTVEGTSNPNLYWYRQAAGRGLQLLFYSVGIGQISSEVPQNLSASRPQDRQFILSSKKLLLSDSGFYLCAWSVQGVSSGNTIYFGEGSWLTVV.

The gene calls are TRBV4-1 and TRBJ2-1; D is unresolved. Trimming left V 0 bases short and J 2 bases short, with 5 bases between. The germline V gene encodes CDR1 MGHRA and CDR2 YSYEKL. This CDR3 has 14 amino acids. The CDR3 protein is CASSQDRTYNEQFF. In DNA, the CDR3 is TGCGCCAGCAGCCAAGACAGGACCTACAATGAGCAGTTCTTC.

This sequence joins TRBV10-3 and TRBJ2-1, with a tentative D call TRBD2 (6 bases). The germline V gene encodes CDR1 ENHRY and CDR2 SYGVKD. Trimming took 7 bases from V and 7 from J, leaving 17 bases between them. CDR3 size: 14 residues. The CDR3 DNA follows: TGTGCCATCATGAACCGGGACTCCCTGAATGAGCAGTTCTTC. This encodes CAIMNRDSLNEQFF.